These 24 T cell receptor beta chains were all obtained from the same sample, sequenced in a study of a mutant IDH1 vaccine in newly diagnosed glioma (dated by TCRdb to the early 2020s). The time point label of this sample denotes: baseline, week 1 (first vaccination visit). Read against the paper, the sample's treatment or condition label means: pre-vaccination baseline after standard-of-care therapy. The library was prepared using the immunoSEQ multiplex PCR assay. The immuneACCESS repertoire file appears here via TCRdb, limited to in-frame rearrangements. These files lack a portion of the clones; in checked studies, under half of the deficit traces to unresolved V genes, and the cause of the others is not known. The sample has more than 20,000 clones on record, approximately 89% of them singletons. 7% to 10% of the sample belongs to the ten largest clones. This specimen was PBMCs, taken from a glioma patient treated with radiotherapy, temozolomide or both. The receptors derive from a man aged 30 to 39 with glioma.

The V gene is TRBV6-1, the J gene TRBJ1-5; the D gene is possibly TRBD1 (6 bases). CDR1 is MNHNS and CDR2 is SASEGT in the germline V gene. V lost 8 bases and J lost 0, with 11 bases in between. This CDR3 has 14 residues. The CDR3 reads CASFGTLSNQPQHF. CDR3 sequence (DNA): TGTGCCAGCTTCGGGACACTTAGCAATCAGCCCCAGCATTTT.

The CDR3 spells CASSDSGRAHEQYF. Here the CDR3 DNA reads TGTGCCAGCAGTGATAGCGGGAGGGCCCACGAGCAGTACTTC. V usage is TRBV27 and J usage is TRBJ2-7; 11 bases map to TRBD2. With 5 bases clipped from V and 5 bases from J, the junction kept 5 bases outside the gene matches. This CDR3 has 14 amino acids. Germline CDR1 reads MNHEY; CDR2 reads SMNVEV (reference sequence).

This clone has just one count. The V gene is TRBV6-5, the J gene TRBJ2-7, with D perhaps TRBD2 (5 bases). The CDR3 is made up of 16 amino acids. Trimming left V 0 bases short and J 0 bases short, with 12 bases between. Germline-derived CDR1 and CDR2 are MNHEY and SVGAGI. The CDR3 loop reads CASSYSAGELSYEQYF. The CDR3 DNA is TGTGCCAGCAGTTACTCAGCCGGGGAACTCTCCTACGAGCAGTACTTC.

J is TRBJ2-1 and V is TRBV28, with TRBD2 as a possible D gene (6 bases). The germline V gene has CDR1 MDHEN and CDR2 SYDVKM. Trimming took 7 bases from V and 7 from J, leaving 17 bases between them. The CDR3 covers 14 residues. The CDR3 DNA reads as TGTGCCAGCACCGAGCGGGTACCCCTTAATGAGCAGTTCTTC. It encodes CASTERVPLNEQFF.

The chain joins TRBV5-4 to TRBJ2-5, with TRBD1 identical over 9 bases. This CDR3 region has 16 residues. Germline values: CDR1 SGHNT, CDR2 YYREEE (reference sequence). Unmatched junction bases numbered 13, after V lost 5 bases and J lost 5 bases. This chain's CDR3 is CASRFGRTGGRETQYF. The CDR3 DNA is TGTGCCAGCAGGTTCGGTCGCACAGGGGGCAGGGAGACCCAGTACTTC.

The chain is built from TRBV2 and TRBJ1-5; 7 bases line up with TRBD1. The V gene end was trimmed by 1 base and the J gene end by 1 base; junction bases not matched to a gene: 1. CDR1 and CDR2 (germline): SNHLY, FYNNEI. The CDR3 covers 15 residues. The CDR3 loop is CASSEEGASNQPQHF. CDR3 DNA: TGTGCCAGCAGTGAAGAGGGGGCGAGCAATCAGCCCCAGCATTTT.

This clone was detected only once. This chain uses TRBV30 with TRBJ1-1, with 9 bases identical to TRBD1. The CDR3 totals 12 residues. Germline values: CDR1 GTSNPN, CDR2 SVGIG (reference sequence). The junction had 3 bases not matched to a gene; V was cut back by 5 bases and J by 5 bases. Here the CDR3 reads CAWDRGMTEAFF. For the CDR3, the DNA is TGTGCCTGGGACAGGGGGATGACTGAAGCTTTCTTT. The whole variable domain, remainder taken from reference TRBV30 and TRBJ1-1, is SQTIHQWPATLVQPVGSPLSLECTVEGTSNPNLYWYRQAAGRGLQLLFYSVGIGQISSEVPQNLSASRPQDRQFILSSKKLLLSDSGFYLCAWDRGMTEAFFGQGTRLTVV.

The chain uses TRBV27 and TRBJ2-3; D may be TRBD1 (6 bases). The CDR3 runs 12 residues. Germline V gene lookup returns CDR1 MNHEY and CDR2 SMNVEV (reference sequence). V dropped 6 bases and J dropped 6 bases, with 10 bases sitting between them. The DNA of the CDR3 is TGTGCCAGCAGCCTTAGGGGGGATACGCAGTATTTT. Amino acid sequence: CASSLRGDTQYF.

The chain couples TRBV30 to TRBJ2-3, with TRBD2 identical over 7 bases. This CDR3 spans 15 amino acids. Germline V CDR1 and CDR2: GTSNPN, SVGIG (reference sequence). Trimming cost V 2 bases and J 5 bases; bases outside gene matches: 10. The CDR3 sequence: CAWSPAGANVDTQYF. The CDR3 region has the DNA TGTGCCTGGAGTCCGGCGGGAGCGAATGTAGATACGCAGTATTTT.

The chain links TRBV6-5 to TRBJ2-7; no clear D gene. Germline values: CDR1 MNHEY, CDR2 SVGAGI. The length of the CDR3 is 14 residues. Deletions cut 4 bases from V and 1 base from J, with 11 bases between. The CDR3 DNA reads as TGTGCCAGCAGTTTCCAGTCTTGGTCCTACGAGCAGTACTTC. Its protein is CASSFQSWSYEQYF.

The rearrangement links TRBV4-2 to TRBJ1-1, with a possible D match to TRBD1 (5 bases). This CDR3 is 13 amino acids long. The V end was cut by 1 base, the J end by 4 bases, with 7 bases between. Looked up from germline, CDR1 is LGHNA and CDR2 is YNFKEQ. The CDR3 region has the DNA TGTGCCAGCAGCCAAGGGGGGAGCACTGAAGCTTTCTTT. This codes for CASSQGGSTEAFF.

The rearrangement joins TRBV12-5 to TRBJ2-2; D remains ambiguous. Germline CDR1 LGHNT, CDR2 FRNRAP. V gave up 6 bases and J gave up 1 base, with 12 bases separating them. CDR3 length equals 15 residues. The chain's CDR3 is CASGPTWGNTGELFF. Here the CDR3 DNA reads TGTGCTAGTGGCCCGACTTGGGGGAACACCGGGGAGCTGTTTTTT. The full variable domain, in which reference TRBV12-5 and TRBJ2-2 provide the parts outside the CDR3, is DARVTQTPRHKVTEMGQEVTMRCQPILGHNTVFWYRQTMMQGLELLAYFRNRAPLDDSGMPKDRFSAEMPDATLATLKIQPSEPRDSAVYFCASGPTWGNTGELFFGEGSRLTVL.

This clone has just one count. The V call is TRBV25-1, the J call TRBJ1-2; 12 nucleotides align to TRBD1. CDR3 size: 16 residues. Germline V CDR1 and CDR2: MGHDK, SYGVNS. V trimming: 4 bases; J trimming: 4 bases; junction bases outside the gene matches: 7. The CDR3 DNA reads TGTGCCAGCAGTGTCGGGACAGGGGGCTGGGGCTATGGCTACACCTTC. This sequence encodes CASSVGTGGWGYGYTF.

The chain combines TRBV6-5 with TRBJ2-7, with 8 bases lining up with TRBD2. After removal of 0 bases from V and 2 bases from J, the junction contained 6 bases not matched to a gene. Germline CDR1 MNHEY, CDR2 SVGAGI. The CDR3 consists of 16 residues. This CDR3 is CASSYSTGGRPYEQYF. The DNA for the CDR3 is TGTGCCAGCAGTTACTCGACGGGCGGGAGGCCCTACGAGCAGTACTTC.

V and J are TRBV10-3 and TRBJ1-3; weak D call: TRBD1 (5 bases). Per the germline V gene, CDR1 is ENHRY and CDR2 is SYGVKD. The germline V and J ends were trimmed by 2 bases and 0 bases, with 17 bases remaining between them. The CDR3 has 18 residues. The CDR3 spells CAISEPDSGISSGNTIYF. DNA for the CDR3: TGTGCCATCAGTGAGCCCGACTCAGGGATCAGCTCTGGAAACACCATATATTTT.

This clone was recorded only once. The CDR3 coding sequence is TGTGCCAGCAGTTTAGGGCGGGAGGGCCAAGAGACCCAGTACTTC. Translation gives CASSLGREGQETQYF. The rearrangement joins TRBV28 to TRBJ2-5, with 9 bases identical to TRBD2. The germline gives CDR1 MDHEN, CDR2 SYDVKM. Unmatched junction bases numbered 2, after V lost 2 bases and J lost 1 base. The CDR3 totals 15 residues. Full variable domain (rest looked up from reference TRBV28 and TRBJ2-5): DVKVTQSSRYLVKRTGEKVFLECVQDMDHENMFWYRQDPGLGLRLIYFSYDVKMKEKGDIPEGYSVSREKKERFSLILESASTNQTSMYLCASSLGREGQETQYFGPGTRLLVL.

Worth noting for this clone: Its ends do not fully match the called genes, so a read error is possible. This chain uses TRBV7-9 with TRBJ2-5; TRBD2 agrees at 13 bases. Germline V gene sequence: CDR1 SEHNR, CDR2 FQNEAQ (reference sequence). The CDR3 is made up of 19 amino acids. The CDR3 DNA reads as TGTGCCAGCAGTTTAGGGTGGACTAGCGGGAGTCGGAAACAAGAGACCCAGTACTTC. It translates to CASSLGWTSGSRKQETQYF.

The chain has TRBV19 and TRBJ2-1; D is perhaps TRBD2 (5 bases). V was pared by 4 bases and J by 0 bases, with 13 bases between. CDR1 and CDR2 (germline): LNHDA, SQIVND (reference sequence). The CDR3 runs to 16 residues. The CDR3 sequence is CASSNPKRSSYNEQFF. DNA for the CDR3: TGTGCCAGTAGTAACCCCAAGCGGAGCTCCTACAATGAGCAGTTCTTC.

The chain recombines TRBV29-1 with TRBJ1-2, with a weak D call TRBD1 (6 bases). CDR1 is SQVTM, CDR2 ANQGSEA, per germline. The V gene lost 1 base and the J gene lost 7 bases, with 16 bases spanning the gap. This CDR3 comprises 14 residues. This chain's CDR3 is CSVEGSGRTVGYTF. CDR3 DNA: TGCAGCGTTGAAGGATCCGGGAGGACAGTTGGCTACACCTTC.

This chain connects TRBV5-1 to TRBJ1-1; TRBD1 might be the D (6 bases). Germline assignment: CDR1 SGHRS and CDR2 YFSETQ. CDR3 length equals 12 residues. V dropped 4 bases and J dropped 10 bases, with 14 bases sitting between them. This CDR3 reads CASSPGTIGAFF. The CDR3 nucleotides read TGCGCCAGCAGCCCTGGGACAATTGGAGCTTTCTTT.

The rearrangement uses TRBV6-6 and TRBJ1-5, with D uncertain. Germline V gene data show CDR1 as MNHNY and CDR2 as SVGAGI (reference sequence). V gave up 6 bases and J gave up 1 base, with 13 bases separating them. The CDR3 is 15 amino acids. CDR3 DNA: TGTGCCAGCAGCCGACCTCAACCGAGCAATCAGCCCCAGCATTTT. This translates into CASSRPQPSNQPQHF.

The chain employs TRBV7-9 and TRBJ1-2; 7 bases line up with TRBD1. V dropped 7 bases and J dropped 8; count of bases not matched to a gene: 13. This CDR3 is built from 14 residues. Germline CDR1 reads SEHNR; CDR2 reads FQNEAQ (reference sequence). The CDR3 reads CASIQGGPITGYTF. CDR3 nucleotides: TGTGCCAGCATCCAAGGGGGCCCTATAACCGGCTACACCTTC. The full variable domain, completed using reference TRBV7-9 and TRBJ1-2, is DTGVSQNPRHKITKRGQNVTFRCDPISEHNRLYWYRQTLGQGPEFLTYFQNEAQLEKSRLLSDRFSAERPKGSFSTLEIQRTEQGDSAMYLCASIQGGPITGYTFGSGTRLTVV.

V is TRBV7-9 and J is TRBJ2-1; TRBD2 might be the D (6 bases). Germline values: CDR1 SEHNR, CDR2 FQNEAQ (reference sequence). The CDR3 length is 15 residues. Trimming took 1 base from V and 10 from J, leaving 17 bases between them. The CDR3 DNA reads TGTGCCAGCAGCTTAGTCCTGGACTACTATCCCGAGCAGTTCTTC. Translating it yields CASSLVLDYYPEQFF.

The J gene is TRBJ2-5, the V gene TRBV19; TRBD2 might be the D (5 bases). This CDR3 region has 15 residues. The V and J ends lost 3 bases and 2 bases respectively, with 13 bases between them. Germline values: CDR1 LNHDA, CDR2 SQIVND (reference sequence). The CDR3 DNA reads TGTGCCAGTAGTATCGTAGTAGCGCCTCAAGAGACCCAGTACTTC. It is translated as CASSIVVAPQETQYF. Full variable domain (missing parts from reference TRBV19 and TRBJ2-5): DGGITQSPKYLFRKEGQNVTLSCEQNLNHDAMYWYRQDPGQGLRLIYYSQIVNDFQKGDIAEGYSVSREKKESFPLTVTSAQKNPTAFYLCASSIVVAPQETQYFGPGTRLLVL.